The 26 T cell receptor beta chains given below trace back to one sample, sequenced in a study of long-term antiretroviral therapy in people with HIV. They ran version v3.0 of the immunoSEQ assay at survey level. Method: immunoSEQ multiplex PCR; TCRdb's copy keeps in-frame clones and lacks some. This repertoire shows 20,000 to 25,000 clones, approximately 80% found once; its top ten account for about 20%. Sample: unsorted PBMCs, taken 0.1 years before starting antiretroviral therapy. These receptor sequences come from a man between 18 and 35 years old with HIV.

J is TRBJ1-1 and V is TRBV23-1; possible D gene TRBD1, 5 bases. TRBV23-1 is noted as an ORF with a role that remains uncertain. The V end was cut by 0 bases, the J end by 11 bases, with 16 bases between. The CDR3 length is 14 residues. CDR3 bases: TGCGCCAGCAGTCAATCGGAGTGGGACTCGGGGGCTTTCTTT. The encoded protein is CASSQSEWDSGAFF.

The V and J genes are TRBV4-1 and TRBJ2-3; D not certain. Trimming took off 0 bases at V and 4 bases at J, with 8 bases between the two ends. This CDR3 spans 14 amino acids. CDR1 MGHRA and CDR2 YSYEKL come from the germline V gene. This chain's CDR3 is CASSQEIGADTQYF. The CDR3 DNA is TGCGCCAGCAGCCAAGAAATTGGGGCAGATACGCAGTATTTT.

This chain uses TRBV6-4 with TRBJ2-3, with 10 bases fitting TRBD1. The CDR3 sequence is 14 residues long. J was trimmed by 4 bases and V by 6 bases; bases with no gene match: 4. The germline V gene encodes CDR1 MRHNA and CDR2 SNTAGT. The CDR3 DNA sequence: TGTGCCAGCAGCCCGGGACAGGGGTCAGATACGCAGTATTTT. Translated, it gives CASSPGQGSDTQYF.

The CDR3 region is CASSSTGDIPNMQEFF. The DNA for the CDR3 is TGTGCCAGCAGCTCTACAGGAGATATTCCGAATATGCAAGAGTTCTTC. This rearrangement joins TRBV7-2 to TRBJ2-1; D may be TRBD1 (5 bases). CDR1 SGHTA and CDR2 FQGNSA come from the germline V gene. The V gene lost 4 bases and the J gene lost 14 bases, with 27 bases spanning the gap. There are 16 residues in the CDR3.

This clone is a singleton in its sample. This chain joins TRBV19 and TRBJ2-2; 7 nucleotides align to TRBD2. CDR1 and CDR2 from the germline V gene are LNHDA and SQIVND (reference sequence). The CDR3 runs 12 residues. The ends lost 5 bases at V and 6 bases at J; junction bases unmatched: 0. The CDR3 is CASSREAGELFF. CDR3 in DNA: TGTGCCAGTAGTCGGGAGGCCGGGGAGCTGTTTTTT.

This chain links TRBV27 with TRBJ1-1, with a possible D match to TRBD1 (6 bases). The CDR3 contains 14 residues. Germline V lookup: CDR1 MNHEY, CDR2 SMNVEV (reference sequence). The V end lost 3 bases, the J end lost 2 bases, and 10 bases lay between the germline ends. The CDR3, as DNA: TGTGCCAGCAGTTTCCAGGACAGCAACACTGAAGCTTTCTTT. It codes for CASSFQDSNTEAFF.

There are a few counts of this clone. V usage is TRBV4-2 and J usage is TRBJ1-6, with 7 positions matching TRBD1. CDR1 and CDR2 (germline): LGHNA, YNFKEQ. V lost 1 base to trimming and J lost 10 bases; unmatched junction nucleotides: 13. The CDR3 loop spans 17 amino acids. The CDR3 region has the DNA TGTGCCAGCAGCCAAGCTGGAGGACAGGTTGCCGGGTCACCCCTCCACTTT. It specifies CASSQAGGQVAGSPLHF.

The rearrangement links TRBV5-5 to TRBJ2-5; no firm D call. Germline lookup yields CDR1 SGHKS and CDR2 YYEKEE (reference sequence). This CDR3 contains 14 residues. Trimming stripped 4 bases from V and 5 bases from J, with 15 bases between. The CDR3 loop is CASSLPGSSETQYF. DNA for the CDR3: TGTGCCAGCAGCCTTCCGGGTAGCTCGGAGACCCAGTACTTC. Full variable domain (remainder filled in from reference TRBV5-5 and TRBJ2-5): DAGVTQSPTHLIKTRGQQVTLRCSPISGHKSVSWYQQVLGQGPQFIFQYYEKEERGRGNFPDRFSARQFPNYSSELNVNALLLGDSALYLCASSLPGSSETQYFGPGTRLLVL.

The V gene is TRBV6-6, the J gene TRBJ1-3; D remains unclear. Germline loops: CDR1 MNHNY, CDR2 SVGAGI (reference sequence). The CDR3 covers 12 residues. V dropped 8 bases and J dropped 0 bases, with 5 bases sitting between them. CDR3 sequence (DNA): TGTGCCAGCGCCCTCTCTGGAAACACCATATATTTT. This translates into CASALSGNTIYF.

There are a few counts of this clone. V usage is TRBV6-5 and J usage is TRBJ1-3, with D uncertain. This CDR3 spans 14 amino acids. V lost 2 bases and J 2 bases, leaving 7 bases between the germline ends. Germline CDR1 and CDR2: MNHEY and SVGAGI. The CDR3 sequence: CASSYDRTGNTIYF. The CDR3 DNA follows: TGTGCCAGCAGTTACGATAGGACTGGAAACACCATATATTTT.

This clone was recorded only once. The CDR3 DNA follows: TGTGCCAGCAGTTTAAACCGGGATGTGAACGAGCAGTACTTC. As protein: CASSLNRDVNEQYF. The chain recombines TRBV27 with TRBJ2-7; TRBD2 is a possible D gene (5 bases). The germline CDR1 and CDR2 sequences are MNHEY and SMNVEV (reference sequence). The V end was cut by 2 bases, the J end by 5 bases, with 13 bases between. The CDR3 covers 14 residues.

The rearrangement joins TRBV19 to TRBJ2-7, with D hard to call. V was trimmed by 3 bases and J by 2 bases, leaving 5 bases between them. CDR1 is LNHDA and CDR2 is SQIVND in the germline V gene (reference sequence). The CDR3 covers 12 residues. Here the CDR3 DNA reads TGTGCCAGTAGTATCGGACCCTACGAGCAGTACTTC. Protein sequence: CASSIGPYEQYF.

This rearrangement joins TRBV20-1 to TRBJ2-1; D uncertain. The V end lost 3 bases, the J end lost 4 bases, and 4 bases lay between the germline ends. In germline, CDR1 is DFQATT, CDR2 SNEGSKA (reference sequence). The CDR3 contains 11 residues. Here the CDR3 reads CSASKYNEQFF. The CDR3, as DNA: TGCAGTGCTAGTAAATACAATGAGCAGTTCTTC.

CDR3 sequence reads: CASSRGAGANTEAFF. The CDR3, as DNA: TGTGCCAGCAGCCGGGGGGCAGGGGCGAACACTGAAGCTTTCTTT. The chain carries TRBV6-1 and TRBJ1-1, with D possibly TRBD1 on 6 matching bases. The germline V gene encodes CDR1 MNHNS and CDR2 SASEGT. Trimming took off 6 bases at V and 1 base at J, with 15 bases between the two ends. The CDR3 sequence is 15 residues long.

This rearrangement joins TRBV6-5 to TRBJ2-7; D gene unclear. The CDR3 length is 11 residues. Trimming cost V 5 bases and J 6 bases, with 8 bases left between them. Germline V gene lookup returns CDR1 MNHEY and CDR2 SVGAGI. CDR3 in amino acids: CASSHGTEQYF. The CDR3 DNA is TGTGCCAGCAGTCACGGTACCGAGCAGTACTTC.

This chain connects TRBV5-1 to TRBJ2-5; TRBD2 matches at 13 bases. The tail of the sequence fits TRBJ2-7 better, so the J call may be wrong. There are 15 residues in the CDR3. The germline V gene encodes CDR1 SGHRS and CDR2 YFSETQ. The CDR3 DNA reads as TGCGCCAGCAGCACGGGGACTAGCGGGGCCTACGAGCAGTACTTC. The encoded protein is CASSTGTSGAYEQYF.

V usage is TRBV2 and J usage is TRBJ2-5; D remains ambiguous. The CDR3 covers 16 residues. Deletions cut 7 bases from V and 2 bases from J, with 20 bases between. Germline V gene data show CDR1 as SNHLY and CDR2 as FYNNEI. The CDR3: CASMDTAAPIQETQYF. The CDR3 region has the DNA TGTGCCAGCATGGATACGGCTGCCCCTATTCAAGAGACCCAGTACTTC.

Relative to its sample, this clone is medium-sized (0.01 to 0.1%). The rearrangement links TRBV27 to TRBJ2-7; the match to TRBD2 covers 13 bases. Germline V CDR1 and CDR2: MNHEY, SMNVEV (reference sequence). The CDR3 covers 18 residues. V trimming: 4 bases; J trimming: 0 bases; junction bases outside the gene matches: 9. CDR3 amino acids: CASSSWTSGGGFSYEQYF. The CDR3 DNA reads TGTGCCAGCAGTTCTTGGACTAGCGGGGGCGGGTTCTCCTACGAGCAGTACTTC.

The rearrangement uses TRBV6-5 and TRBJ1-2; D not resolved. This CDR3 region has 11 residues. The germline V and J ends were trimmed by 6 bases and 6 bases, with 8 bases remaining between them. Germline V gene sequence: CDR1 MNHEY, CDR2 SVGAGI. The CDR3 is CASSSRHGYTF. Written as DNA, the CDR3 is TGTGCCAGCAGCTCGAGGCATGGCTACACCTTC.

The chain combines TRBV5-4 with TRBJ2-3, with D unresolved. The CDR3 has 14 residues. The germline V and J ends were trimmed by 1 base and 0 bases, with 6 bases remaining between them. Per the germline V gene, CDR1 is SGHNT and CDR2 is YYREEE (reference sequence). CDR3 residues: CASSLRFSTDTQYF. CDR3 nucleotide sequence: TGTGCCAGCAGCTTGAGGTTCAGCACAGATACGCAGTATTTT.

This clone was found a few times. V gene TRBV7-9 combines with J gene TRBJ2-7; TRBD1 matches at 8 bases. V lost 5 bases to trimming and J lost 1 base; unmatched junction nucleotides: 19. Germline CDR1 reads SEHNR; CDR2 reads FQNEAQ (reference sequence). This CDR3 contains 19 residues. The CDR3 coding sequence is TGTGCCAGCAGCCCCGAACGGCTCAGAGCAGGGGGCGCGTCCTACGAGCAGTACTTC. Its translation: CASSPERLRAGGASYEQYF.

The CDR3: CASSLGLLGNLNTEAFF. CDR3 DNA: TGTGCCAGCAGCTTGGGGTTGTTAGGGAACTTGAACACTGAAGCTTTCTTT. The chain uses TRBV5-4 and TRBJ1-1; the D is unclear. Trimming removed 0 bases at V and 0 bases at J, with 15 bases between. CDR3 size: 17 residues. Looked up from germline, CDR1 is SGHNT and CDR2 is YYREEE (reference sequence).

The chain recombines TRBV5-6 with TRBJ2-7, with 10 bases that match TRBD1. Germline-derived CDR1 and CDR2 are SGHDT and YYEEEE. The J segment lost 3 bases and the V segment lost 4 bases, leaving 7 bases of the junction unmatched. This CDR3 comprises 15 residues. The CDR3 DNA sequence: TGTGCCAGCAGCCCGGACGGACAGGGGGTCTACGAGCAGTACTTC. It yields the protein CASSPDGQGVYEQYF.

This chain connects TRBV30 to TRBJ2-1; D is possibly TRBD1 (7 bases). Germline V CDR1 and CDR2: GTSNPN, SVGIG (reference sequence). V lost 5 bases, J lost 7 bases, and 24 bases lay in between. The CDR3 spans 16 residues. This chain's CDR3 is CAWVQTFKTGRNEQFF. The CDR3 bases are TGTGCCTGGGTTCAAACGTTCAAGACAGGGAGGAATGAGCAGTTCTTC.

The chain is built from TRBV2 and TRBJ2-1, with a weak D call TRBD2 (5 bases). V lost 8 bases and J 4 bases, leaving 12 bases between the germline ends. Germline CDR1 is SNHLY and CDR2 is FYNNEI. This CDR3 has 13 residues. This chain's CDR3 is CASRGGLYNEQFF. The CDR3, as DNA: TGTGCCAGCCGAGGAGGACTTTACAATGAGCAGTTCTTC.

The chain is built from TRBV4-3 and TRBJ2-5; a weak D match, TRBD2 (5 bases). The CDR3 consists of 15 residues. Germline values: CDR1 LGHNA, CDR2 YSLEER. V was shortened by 1 base and J by 0 bases, with 9 bases between the two germline ends. The CDR3 here is CASSQGETNQETQYF. The CDR3 coding sequence is TGCGCCAGCAGCCAAGGGGAGACAAACCAAGAGACCCAGTACTTC.